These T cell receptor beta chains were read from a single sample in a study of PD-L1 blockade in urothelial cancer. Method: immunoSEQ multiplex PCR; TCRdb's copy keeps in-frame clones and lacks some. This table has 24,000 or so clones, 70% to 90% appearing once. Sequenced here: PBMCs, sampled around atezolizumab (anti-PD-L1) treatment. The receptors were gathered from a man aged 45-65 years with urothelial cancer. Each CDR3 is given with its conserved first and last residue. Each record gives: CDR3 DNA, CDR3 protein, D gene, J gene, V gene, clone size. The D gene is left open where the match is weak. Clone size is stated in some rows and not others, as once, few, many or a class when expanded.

CDR3nt: TGTGCCAGCTCATGGACAGGGGCTGGGGCCAACGTCCTGACTTTC; CDR3aa: CASSWTGAGANVLTF; d_gene: TRBD1; j_gene: TRBJ2-6; v_gene: TRBV18; abundance: .
CDR3nt: TGTGCCTGGAGTGTAGGGGACAGGGGATTCAACTATGGCTACACCTTC; CDR3aa: CAWSVGDRGFNYGYTF; d_gene: TRBD1; j_gene: TRBJ1-2; v_gene: TRBV30; abundance: .
CDR3nt: TGCAGCGCTGGGGGAGGACAGGGGTGGCACAATGAGCAGTTCTTC; CDR3aa: CSAGGGQGWHNEQFF; d_gene: TRBD1; j_gene: TRBJ2-1; v_gene: TRBV29-1; abundance: .
CDR3nt: TGTGCCAGCAGGCGGAGTCAGGGGGTCTTGGACGAGCAGTACTTC; CDR3aa: CASRRSQGVLDEQYF; d_gene: TRBD1; j_gene: TRBJ2-7; v_gene: TRBV5-4; abundance: .
CDR3nt: TGTGCCAGCTCACCAAGGGTAGCGGGAGAAAACGAGCAGTACTTC; CDR3aa: CASSPRVAGENEQYF; d_gene: TRBD2; j_gene: TRBJ2-7; v_gene: TRBV18; abundance: .
CDR3nt: TGTGCTAGTGGTTTGGGAGGGACATCCGGGGAGCTGTTTTTT; CDR3aa: CASGLGGTSGELFF; d_gene: .; j_gene: TRBJ2-2; v_gene: TRBV12-5; abundance: .
CDR3nt: TGTGCCAGCAGCTTGGGGGGGGTGGTTTGGGAGACCCAGTACTTC; CDR3aa: CASSLGGVVWETQYF; d_gene: .; j_gene: TRBJ2-5; v_gene: TRBV5-6; abundance: .
CDR3nt: TGCGCCAGCAGCCAAGACAGGACAGGCCTTCGAAGGGACGAGCAGTACTTC; CDR3aa: CASSQDRTGLRRDEQYF; d_gene: TRBD1; j_gene: TRBJ2-7; v_gene: TRBV4-1; abundance: .
CDR3nt: TGTGCCACCAGCAGAGAGTCCCTAGCGGGGCCTGGGGTAGGCACAGATACGCAGTATTTT; CDR3aa: CATSRESLAGPGVGTDTQYF; d_gene: TRBD2; j_gene: TRBJ2-3; v_gene: TRBV15; abundance: .
CDR3nt: TGTGCCAGCAGCTCTCGGGACAGGGGGCTCGAGCAGTACTTC; CDR3aa: CASSSRDRGLEQYF; d_gene: TRBD1; j_gene: TRBJ2-7; v_gene: TRBV7-8; abundance: .
CDR3nt: TGTGCCAGCAGCTTAGGGACAGGGCAGGCAGATACGCAGTATTTT; CDR3aa: CASSLGTGQADTQYF; d_gene: TRBD1; j_gene: TRBJ2-3; v_gene: TRBV11-2; abundance: .
CDR3nt: TGTGCCAGCAGTGAGCGACTGCAAGAGACCCAGTACTTC; CDR3aa: CASSERLQETQYF; d_gene: .; j_gene: TRBJ2-5; v_gene: TRBV6-1; abundance: .
CDR3nt: TGTGCCAGCAGCTTAGTTGCGGGGGGGAGCTCCTACAATGAGCAGTTCTTC; CDR3aa: CASSLVAGGSSYNEQFF; d_gene: TRBD2; j_gene: TRBJ2-1; v_gene: TRBV7-2; abundance: .
CDR3nt: TGTGCCAGCAGCTTAGGCCAAGCGGGTGAGCAGTACTTC; CDR3aa: CASSLGQAGEQYF; d_gene: .; j_gene: TRBJ2-7; v_gene: TRBV11-2; abundance: .
CDR3nt: TGTGCCAGCAGGGCACAGGGAAACACAGATACGCAGTATTTT; CDR3aa: CASRAQGNTDTQYF; d_gene: .; j_gene: TRBJ2-3; v_gene: TRBV6-4; abundance: .
CDR3nt: TGTGCCAGCAGTTTAGGGGGATTTAGCGGGGCCAAAAACATTCAGTACTTC; CDR3aa: CASSLGGFSGAKNIQYF; d_gene: TRBD2; j_gene: TRBJ2-4; v_gene: TRBV27; abundance: .
CDR3nt: TGCGCCAGCAGCGCTAAAGAGACCCAGTACTTC; CDR3aa: CASSAKETQYF; d_gene: .; j_gene: TRBJ2-5; v_gene: TRBV10-2; abundance: .
CDR3nt: TGTGCCAGTAGTCCTGGGCACACTGAAGCTTTCTTT; CDR3aa: CASSPGHTEAFF; d_gene: .; j_gene: TRBJ1-1; v_gene: TRBV19; abundance: .
CDR3nt: TGTGCCAGCAGCCCCCAGGGTAGCAATCAGCCCCAGCATTTT; CDR3aa: CASSPQGSNQPQHF; d_gene: .; j_gene: TRBJ1-5; v_gene: TRBV7-2; abundance: .
CDR3nt: TGTGCCAGCACTTTTGGACAGGGAGCGTTCGGGGAGCTGTTTTTT; CDR3aa: CASTFGQGAFGELFF; d_gene: TRBD1; j_gene: TRBJ2-2; v_gene: TRBV6-5; abundance: .
CDR3nt: TGTGCCACATTTTCGGGACTTGAATTCCGGGGCTACACCTTC; CDR3aa: CATFSGLEFRGYTF; d_gene: .; j_gene: TRBJ1-2; v_gene: TRBV6-5; abundance: .
CDR3nt: TGTGCCAGCAGCTCCCGACTAGAGGAGAGGAATGAGCAGTTCTTC; CDR3aa: CASSSRLEERNEQFF; d_gene: .; j_gene: TRBJ2-1; v_gene: TRBV5-4; abundance: .
CDR3nt: TGTGCCAGCAGACTCGGGACTGAACGCACTGAAGCTTTCTTT; CDR3aa: CASRLGTERTEAFF; d_gene: .; j_gene: TRBJ1-1; v_gene: TRBV6-5; abundance: .
CDR3nt: TGTGCCAGCAGGAGGGGTGGCTGGACTAGCGGGGAGAGCGCAGATACGCAGTATTTT; CDR3aa: CASRRGGWTSGESADTQYF; d_gene: TRBD2; j_gene: TRBJ2-3; v_gene: TRBV2; abundance: .
CDR3nt: TGTGCCAGCAGCCCGGGGGGGGTCGAGCAGTACTTC; CDR3aa: CASSPGGVEQYF; d_gene: TRBD2; j_gene: TRBJ2-7; v_gene: TRBV7-8; abundance: .
CDR3nt: TGTGCCAGCAGCTTGCTTCAGGGTGGGGAGACCCAGTACTTC; CDR3aa: CASSLLQGGETQYF; d_gene: .; j_gene: TRBJ2-5; v_gene: TRBV7-2; abundance: .
CDR3nt: TGTGCCAGCAGTTACTCGCGTGCAGGGTATAATTCACCCCTCCACTTT; CDR3aa: CASSYSRAGYNSPLHF; d_gene: .; j_gene: TRBJ1-6; v_gene: TRBV6-5; abundance: few
CDR3nt: TGTGCCAGCAGCTTACGGGCTATAGCGGGGGGGTACAATGAGCAGTTCTTC; CDR3aa: CASSLRAIAGGYNEQFF; d_gene: TRBD2; j_gene: TRBJ2-1; v_gene: TRBV7-2; abundance: .
CDR3nt: TGTGCCAGCAGCCTAAACGGAGATACGCAGTATTTT; CDR3aa: CASSLNGDTQYF; d_gene: .; j_gene: TRBJ2-3; v_gene: TRBV2; abundance: .
CDR3nt: TGTGCCAGCAGCCCATCGGGAGTTGTTGCCAAAAACATTCAGTACTTC; CDR3aa: CASSPSGVVAKNIQYF; d_gene: .; j_gene: TRBJ2-4; v_gene: TRBV9; abundance: .
CDR3nt: TGTGCCAGCAGCTTGGGACAGGGAGCCTACGAGCAGTACTTC; CDR3aa: CASSLGQGAYEQYF; d_gene: TRBD1; j_gene: TRBJ2-7; v_gene: TRBV7-9; abundance: .
CDR3nt: TGTGCCAGTAGTGTGGGGGGTTCCTCCTACGAGCAGTACTTC; CDR3aa: CASSVGGSSYEQYF; d_gene: .; j_gene: TRBJ2-7; v_gene: TRBV19; abundance: few
CDR3nt: TGTGCCAGCAGCGTAGGGTTGTCACTACAAGAGACCCAGTACTTC; CDR3aa: CASSVGLSLQETQYF; d_gene: .; j_gene: TRBJ2-5; v_gene: TRBV9; abundance: .